A selection of T cell receptor beta chains follows, all from one sample in a study of T-cell reconstitution after alpha-beta-depleted transplantation in children. Each CDR3 protein is one row after TCRdb ran MiXCR on the PCR reads. The data hold hundreds of thousands of distinct CDR3 sequences, with around a sixth observed a single time. The specimen was PBMCs, mostly from graft donor cells, collected 360 days after TCRalphabeta/CD19-depleted stem cell transplant. These receptors were taken from a male patient aged 2 to 9 who had a stem cell transplant for acute lymphoblastic leukemia, so the T cells may come from the graft donor. The CDR3 runs from the conserved cysteine through the conserved F or W. D genes are given only for firm matches. Clone size is given for some rows only: seen once, a few or many times, or a class if the clone is expanded.

TRBJ1-4 NA NA TRBV10-3 15 TGTGCCATCAGTGAGTCGATCGGGGCTAGCGAAAAACTGTTTTTT CAISESIGASEKLFF
TRBJ1-4 few NA TRBV29-1 14 TGCAGCGTCCTGGTCGGGGGGCGAGGTGAAAAACTGTTTTTT CSVLVGGRGEKLFF
TRBJ2-7 NA NA TRBV20-1 13 TGCAGTGCTAGAGTAGGGGGATCCTACGAGCAGTACTTC CSARVGGSYEQYF
TRBJ2-1 few TRBD2 TRBV3-1 16 TGTGCCAGCAGCCAAGACCCTAGCGGGGGGTACAATGAGCAGTTCTTC CASSQDPSGGYNEQFF
TRBJ2-2 NA NA TRBV15 16 TGTGCCACCAGCAGAGATAGAGGGTATTTTACCGGGGAGCTGTTTTTT CATSRDRGYFTGELFF
TRBJ2-3 NA TRBD2 TRBV6-1 14 TGTGCCGGTACGACTAGCGGGGGAACAGATACGCAGTATTTT CAGTTSGGTDTQYF
TRBJ2-2 few NA TRBV5-1 18 TGCGCCAGCTCCCGTACCGTCCCGTTCGTCTCGAACACCGGGGAGCTGTTTTTT CASSRTVPFVSNTGELFF
TRBJ2-7 NA NA TRBV5-1 12 TGCGCCAGCAGTTCCCCCCTATACGAGCAGTACTTC CASSSPLYEQYF
TRBJ2-1 few NA TRBV6-4 18 TGTGCCAGCAGTGACTCGATTTACGAAGGAGGCTCCTACAATGAGCAGTTCTTC CASSDSIYEGGSYNEQFF
TRBJ2-3 NA NA TRBV5-1 14 TGCGCCAGCAGCTTGGGGGGGAAGGCAGATACGCAGTATTTT CASSLGGKADTQYF
TRBJ2-1 NA NA TRBV7-2 14 TGTGCCAGCAGCTGGGGGACATCCTACAATGAGCAGTTCTTC CASSWGTSYNEQFF
TRBJ2-2 few NA TRBV12-3/TRBV12-4 15 TGTGCCACGAAGACAGCCCCCACCAACACCGGGGAGCTGTTTTTT CATKTAPTNTGELFF
TRBJ2-1 NA NA TRBV3-1 14 TGTGCCAGCGGCCTAAGGGAACGGTACAATGAGCAGTTCTTC CASGLRERYNEQFF
TRBJ1-1 NA NA TRBV10-3 14 TGTGCCATCAGTGCTCTCCGGGAGAACACTGAAGCTTTCTTT CAISALRENTEAFF
TRBJ2-7 many TRBD1 TRBV5-1 13 TGCGCCAGCAGCTTGGACAGGGGCTACGAGCAGTACTTC CASSLDRGYEQYF
TRBJ1-1 NA TRBD1 TRBV12-3/TRBV12-4 14 TGTGCCAGCAGGGGACAGGGGGCGGGCACTGAAGCTTTCTTT CASRGQGAGTEAFF
TRBJ1-1 NA NA TRBV29-1 12 TGCAGCGTTGGCGGAATGAACACTGAAGCTTTCTTT CSVGGMNTEAFF
TRBJ2-3 NA NA TRBV29-1 13 TGCAGCGGGTCAGAAATAACAGGGGATACGCAGTATTTT CSGSEITGDTQYF
TRBJ2-7 NA TRBD2 TRBV11-2 15 TGTGCCAGCAGCTTAGCTCCCAGCGGGAGCTACGAGCAGTACTTC CASSLAPSGSYEQYF
TRBJ2-1 NA NA TRBV4-2 14 TGTGCCAGCAGCCCCGGCCCCGCATTCAATGAGCAGTTCTTC CASSPGPAFNEQFF
TRBJ2-3 few NA TRBV27 11 TGTGCCAGCGGCCGCACGGATACGCAGTATTTT CASGRTDTQYF
TRBJ2-2 NA TRBD1 TRBV6-2/TRBV6-3 15 TGTGCCAGCAGTTACGTGACAGGGGGAGCCGGGGAGCTGTTTTTT CASSYVTGGAGELFF
TRBJ1-2 NA TRBD1 TRBV19 13 TGTGCCAGTAGCCTACAGGGGTCCTATGGCTACACCTTC CASSLQGSYGYTF
TRBJ2-5 many NA TRBV11-2 15 TGTGCCAGCAGCTTATTCGGGGGTCCCCAAGAGACCCAGTACTTC CASSLFGGPQETQYF
TRBJ1-5 large NA TRBV4-1 13 TGCGCCAGCAGTACGGGGTATGATCAGCCCCAGCATTTT CASSTGYDQPQHF
TRBJ1-6 NA TRBD1 TRBV7-2 15 TGTGCCAGCAGCGCCACGGGACAGTATAATTCACCCCTCCACTTT CASSATGQYNSPLHF
TRBJ2-5 NA TRBD2 TRBV7-8 17 TGTGCCAGCTTCGGAACTACGGGACTAGCGGGAGCTGGGACCCAGTACTTC CASFGTTGLAGAGTQYF
TRBJ2-7 few TRBD2 TRBV7-9 16 TGTGCCAGCAGCTCCCAGGGACTAGCGAACTCCTACGAGCAGTACTTC CASSSQGLANSYEQYF
TRBJ2-7 NA NA TRBV7-2 15 TGTGCCAGCAGCTCCACACCGTCCCAATCCTACGAGCAGTACTTC CASSSTPSQSYEQYF
TRBJ2-2 NA TRBD1 TRBV20-1 15 TGCAGTGCGCAGAGAGGGGGCAGTGGCACCGGGGAGCTGTTTTTT CSAQRGGSGTGELFF
TRBJ2-2 few TRBD2 TRBV12-3/TRBV12-4 15 TGTGCCAGCACCTTTAGCGGGGCCCATACCGGGGAGCTGTTTTTT CASTFSGAHTGELFF
TRBJ1-4 NA NA TRBV7-2 13 TGTGCCAGCAGCCCCGGGGCTAAGGCAAAACTGTTTTTT CASSPGAKAKLFF
TRBJ2-7 NA TRBD1 TRBV7-2 14 TGTGCCAGCAGCCGCCGGGACAGGGACCACGAGCAGTACTTC CASSRRDRDHEQYF